This entry features one T cell receptor (beta chain) sequence. What antigen it recognizes has not been identified. No base quality values were provided; no much bigger clone lies one nucleotide off. This entry is derived from a study of OX40 agonist ivuxolimab in advanced cancers. Study-wide context: Ivuxolimab was a fully human IgG2 agonistic monoclonal antibody targeting the costimulatory receptor OX40 (CD134). Intravenous ivuxolimab was administered to patients every 2 weeks at six dose levels: 0.01, 0.1, 0.3, 1.5, 3 and 10 mg/kg. Among the 52 dose-escalation patients, about 20 had hepatocellular carcinoma, roughly 15 melanoma, 9 renal cell carcinoma and 9 head and neck cancer. The dose-escalation cohort was around 84% male with a mean age of roughly 62 years, ranging from roughly 23 to 90. Patients were allowed to have had prior anti-PD-1, anti-PD-L1 or anti-CTLA-4 therapy, and approximately 43% of the dose-escalation patients had previously received checkpoint inhibitors. Partial responses occurred in three dose-escalation patients, of whom one had hepatocellular carcinoma and two had cutaneous melanoma. The point of sequencing TCRbeta in the periphery was to test whether ivuxolimab changed TCR sequence diversity and drove clonal T-cell expansion. The monotherapy dose-escalation portion (N ≈ 56 patients) of the phase I ivuxolimab trial is reported in the paper.

What the research found in general, with its limitations: In partial responders in the 0.1-3.0 mg/kg groups, normalized peripheral clonal expansion was found to be among the lowest, especially among CD8+ T cells. After ivuxolimab, expanded clones were on average more numerous among CD8+ T cells than among CD4+ T cells. Antigen specificity was not determined for the clonally expanded peripheral T cells. Clonal expansion of both CD4+ and CD8+ blood T cells was observed from baseline to week 6 at doses 0.1 to 3.0 mg/kg. Low levels of normalized T-cell clonal expansion were also seen in some nonresponding patients.

Genomic DNA was extracted from sorted cells for sequencing of the TCRbeta CDR3 region. TCRbeta CDR3 regions were sequenced using the immunoSEQ Assay. TCRdb mirrors the immuneACCESS table, restricted to in-frame sequences. Some clones are absent from its copies; in checked studies, under half trace to an unresolved V gene, and the reason for the others is unknown. Present in this sample are over 55,000 clones, 90% to 95% of which were seen just once. The ten top clones hold approximately 14% of the sample. Between the V and J ends, shortened by 5 bases and 0 bases respectively, the junction contains 14 bases. From a lookup of the germline V gene, CDR1 and CDR2 are SGHVS and FNYEAQ. Spanning cysteine to phenylalanine, the CDR3 consists of 15 amino acids. Just CDR3 DNA is preserved here, 45 bases in frame from base 1. The trial excluded patients who had a history of autoimmune disease or were on systemic immunosuppression. Peripheral blood for TCR sequencing was collected from all dose cohorts at baseline, on cycle 4 day 1, and on cycle 7 day 1. Samples came from an open-label, multicenter, first-in-human phase I dose-escalation trial of ivuxolimab. The trial enrolled adults with locally advanced or metastatic head and neck squamous cell, hepatocellular, melanoma or renal cell carcinoma. Before TCR sequencing, CD4+ T cells and CD8+ T cells from peripheral blood were sorted into separate populations.

This receptor chain uses TRBV7-6 and TRBJ2-7, with TRBD1 perhaps the D gene, on 5 matching bases. Sequencing used CD4+ or CD8+ T cells sorted from blood, obtained in a trial of the OX40 agonist ivuxolimab. The receptor was derived from an adult with an advanced solid tumor such as melanoma, head and neck, liver or kidney cancer. The sequenced DNA: TGTGCCAGCAGCCCCCCAGGGCTGCGCTCCTACGAGCAGTACTTC. It is translated as CASSPPGLRSYEQYF.